This T cell receptor beta chain came from a study of cytomegalovirus exposure and HLA in healthy donors. This clone was detected only a few times. What it binds is unknown. Whole-study results and caveats: Most TCR sequences showed up rarely, but some public TCRs showed up in many donors. The study listed 164 cytomegalovirus-associated TCR beta chains. According to reports, the classifier identified cytomegalovirus status with high specificity and sensitivity.

TCRdb's table, derived via immunoSEQ multiplex PCR, lists solely in-frame clones and lacks some. Among 120,000 or so clones listed, around 90% were seen once. CDR1 and CDR2 from the germline V gene are MRHNA and SNTAGT. There are 15 residues in the CDR3. Trimming pared 6 bases from V and 7 bases from J, leaving 22 bases between. The receptor comes from a woman younger than 30 in good health and CMV-seronegative. Material for sequencing was PBMCs. The chain is built from TRBV6-4 and TRBJ2-7, with D perhaps matching TRBD1 (6 bases). CDR3 amino acids: CASSATASSGEEQYF. DNA for the CDR3: TGTGCCAGCAGCGCAACAGCTTCCTCAGGGGAGGAGCAGTACTTC.